The 30 T cell receptor beta chains below all came from one sample that was sequenced in a study of shared clonotypes between healthy human individuals. Measured with immunoSEQ multiplex PCR; TCRdb has only the in-frame clones, and not every one. The sample has about 680,000 clones, 73% seen once. Sequencing was done on a sample of memory CD4+ T cells sorted from blood. Sample subset: CD45RA-negative fraction. All receptors derive from a woman in her thirties in good health.

The chain recombines TRBV27 with TRBJ2-7; no definite D call. The CDR3 is 13 residues long. With 2 bases removed from V and 1 base from J, the gap between germline ends came to 6 bases. Germline CDR1 is MNHEY and CDR2 is SMNVEV (reference sequence). CDR3 sequence reads: CASSLQESYEQYF. The DNA for the CDR3 is TGTGCCAGCAGTTTACAAGAATCCTACGAGCAGTACTTC.

The chain recombines TRBV7-3 with TRBJ1-1; perhaps TRBD1 as D (6 bases). CDR1 is SGHTA and CDR2 is FQGTGA in the germline V gene. This CDR3 is built from 15 residues. Trimming stripped 5 bases from V and 2 bases from J, with 15 bases between. The CDR3 DNA sequence: TGTGCCAGCAGCGACTGGACAGCTGCTAACACTGAAGCTTTCTTT. This sequence encodes CASSDWTAANTEAFF.

This clone appeared once. This chain connects TRBV7-9 to TRBJ1-2; D is ambiguous. V was clipped by 5 bases and J by 5 bases, with 15 bases between them. CDR3 length: 14 residues. The germline CDR1 and CDR2 sequences are SEHNR and FQNEAQ (reference sequence). In DNA, the CDR3 is TGTGCCAGCAGCGCCCAGGCGGTAGTTTATGGCTACACCTTC. This gives the protein CASSAQAVVYGYTF.

The J gene is TRBJ2-5, the V gene TRBV5-1; 8 nucleotides match TRBD1. The ends lost 3 bases at V and 5 bases at J; junction bases unmatched: 0. Germline V gene data show CDR1 as SGHRS and CDR2 as YFSETQ. There are 12 residues in the CDR3. The CDR3: CASSWDRETQYF. The CDR3 bases are TGCGCCAGCAGCTGGGACAGGGAGACCCAGTACTTC. The full variable domain, in which reference TRBV5-1 and TRBJ2-5 provide the parts outside the CDR3, is KAGVTQTPRYLIKTRGQQVTLSCSPISGHRSVSWYQQTPGQGLQFLFEYFSETQRNKGNFPGRFSGRQFSNSRSEMNVSTLELGDSALYLCASSWDRETQYFGPGTRLLVL.

The rearrangement links TRBV11-2 to TRBJ2-5, with 8 positions matching TRBD2. The V gene end was trimmed by 0 bases and the J gene end by 4 bases; junction bases not matched to a gene: 7. CDR3 length: 16 residues. Germline V gene sequence: CDR1 SGHAT, CDR2 FQNNGV. The CDR3: CASSLDLGAGAETQYF. Here the CDR3 DNA reads TGTGCCAGCAGCTTAGATTTGGGAGCGGGGGCAGAGACCCAGTACTTC. Full variable domain (missing parts from reference TRBV11-2 and TRBJ2-5): EAGVAQSPRYKIIEKRQSVAFWCNPISGHATLYWYQQILGQGPKLLIQFQNNGVVDDSQLPKDRFSAERLKGVDSTLKIQPAKLEDSAVYLCASSLDLGAGAETQYFGPGTRLLVL.

Many counts were recorded for this clone. The chain recombines TRBV28 with TRBJ1-1; D is possibly TRBD1 (5 bases). The CDR3 length is 14 residues. Germline assignment: CDR1 MDHEN and CDR2 SYDVKM. V lost 5 bases and J 4 bases, leaving 14 bases between the germline ends. Written as DNA, the CDR3 is TGTGCCAGCAGTGGAGCAGGGTGGGGCACTGAAGCTTTCTTT. Translation: CASSGAGWGTEAFF.

On this clone itself: The same CDR3 is also encoded by other DNA sequences in this sample. The rearrangement uses TRBV5-1 and TRBJ2-1; possible D gene TRBD2, 5 bases. Germline V lookup: CDR1 SGHRS, CDR2 YFSETQ. V was clipped by 0 bases and J by 4 bases, with 11 bases between them. This CDR3 contains 15 residues. The CDR3 coding sequence is TGCGCCAGCAGCTTGGACTCCTCGGGATACAATGAGCAGTTCTTC. This gives the protein CASSLDSSGYNEQFF.

The chain recombines TRBV27 with TRBJ2-7; tentatively, D is TRBD2 (5 bases). The germline gives CDR1 MNHEY, CDR2 SMNVEV (reference sequence). The CDR3 covers 12 residues. Trimming took off 7 bases at V and 1 base at J, with 8 bases between the two ends. The CDR3 sequence: CASTERSYEQYF. Here the CDR3 DNA reads TGTGCCAGCACGGAGCGGTCCTACGAGCAGTACTTC.

The chain combines TRBV11-2 with TRBJ1-1; 10 bases align to TRBD1. CDR3 length: 15 amino acids. V gave up 1 base and J gave up 4 bases; unmatched junction bases: 3. Germline assignment: CDR1 SGHAT and CDR2 FQNNGV. CDR3 coding DNA: TGTGCCAGCAGCTTAGTCCGGACAGGGGGCACTGAAGCTTTCTTT. It codes for CASSLVRTGGTEAFF.

In this sample, this clone turned up a few times. This sequence joins TRBV27 and TRBJ2-7; 9 nucleotides agree with TRBD1. This CDR3 has 15 residues. Losses at the gene ends were 3 bases for V and 2 bases for J; bases not matched to a gene: 5. From germline, CDR1 is MNHEY and CDR2 SMNVEV (reference sequence). The CDR3, as DNA: TGTGCCAGCAGTTTCTTGACAGGGGGAACCTACGAGCAGTACTTC. This encodes CASSFLTGGTYEQYF.

This clone was counted a single time. The chain recombines TRBV2 with TRBJ1-1, with D possibly matching TRBD1 (5 bases). Germline V gene lookup returns CDR1 SNHLY and CDR2 FYNNEI. This CDR3 contains 11 residues. Trimming left V 6 bases short and J 7 bases short, with 9 bases between. The CDR3 loop reads CASRMGDEAFF. The DNA for the CDR3 is TGTGCCAGCAGAATGGGGGATGAAGCTTTCTTT.

Only a few counts were recorded for this clone. This sequence joins TRBV18 and TRBJ2-1; 8 nucleotides align to TRBD1. CDR1 and CDR2 (germline): KGHSH, LQKENI. Trimming at V came to 5 bases and at J to 2 bases, leaving 8 bases not matched to a gene. The CDR3 contains 16 residues. The CDR3 DNA follows: TGTGCCAGCTCATCGCCGACAGGGGAGGCCTACAATGAGCAGTTCTTC. The encoded protein is CASSSPTGEAYNEQFF.

V and J are TRBV5-1 and TRBJ1-1; D is unresolved. The CDR3 loop spans 15 amino acids. V was trimmed by 4 bases and J by 1 base, leaving 14 bases between them. Germline CDR1 reads SGHRS; CDR2 reads YFSETQ. CDR3 sequence (DNA): TGCGCCAGCAGCACCGACCCATTAGGGAACACTGAAGCTTTCTTT. Amino acids: CASSTDPLGNTEAFF.

Only one count was recorded for this clone. The rearrangement uses TRBV10-3 and TRBJ2-7, with TRBD2 matching 7 bases. The CDR3 length is 15 residues. The ends lost 9 bases at V and 2 bases at J; junction bases unmatched: 13. Germline assignment: CDR1 ENHRY and CDR2 SYGVKD. CDR3 nucleotide sequence: TGTGCCATTCACGACCCGGGAGGAGTAACCTACGAGCAGTACTTC. Encoded protein: CAIHDPGGVTYEQYF.

The V gene is TRBV30, the J gene TRBJ2-5, with a tentative D call TRBD1 (5 bases). Germline assignment: CDR1 GTSNPN and CDR2 SVGIG (reference sequence). V was shortened by 4 bases and J by 2 bases, with 11 bases between the two germline ends. The CDR3 spans 13 residues. In nucleotides, the CDR3 is TGTGCCTGGACTCACAGGTTTCAAGAGACCCAGTACTTC. Encoded protein: CAWTHRFQETQYF.

This clone has at least ten counts. The chain recombines TRBV6-4 with TRBJ2-3, with 7 bases matching TRBD2. The CDR3 extends over 15 amino acids. In germline, CDR1 is MRHNA, CDR2 SNTAGT. The J segment lost 2 bases and the V segment lost 8 bases, leaving 10 bases of the junction unmatched. CDR3 protein: CASARSGTFTDTQYF. CDR3 coding DNA: TGTGCCAGCGCCAGAAGCGGGACGTTCACAGATACGCAGTATTTT.

The genes are TRBV5-4 and TRBJ1-2; TRBD1 agrees at 8 bases. The trim removed 2 bases at V and 2 bases at J, leaving 5 bases unmatched. Germline V lookup: CDR1 SGHNT, CDR2 YYREEE (reference sequence). The CDR3 has 15 residues. CDR3 nucleotide sequence: TGTGCCAGCAGCTTTATAGCAGGGGGCAACTATGGCTACACCTTC. Translated, it gives CASSFIAGGNYGYTF.

J is TRBJ2-5 and V is TRBV5-1; no definite D call. The CDR3 covers 16 residues. Trimming removed 0 bases from V and 1 base from J, with 13 bases in between. CDR1 SGHRS and CDR2 YFSETQ come from the germline V gene. The CDR3 reads CASSLDPNLSQETQYF. As DNA, the CDR3 is TGCGCCAGCAGCTTGGACCCAAACTTATCCCAAGAGACCCAGTACTTC. The full variable domain, completed using reference TRBV5-1 and TRBJ2-5, is KAGVTQTPRYLIKTRGQQVTLSCSPISGHRSVSWYQQTPGQGLQFLFEYFSETQRNKGNFPGRFSGRQFSNSRSEMNVSTLELGDSALYLCASSLDPNLSQETQYFGPGTRLLVL.

This chain connects TRBV28 to TRBJ1-5, with D tentatively TRBD1 (6 bases). The ends were cut back, 6 bases at V and 6 bases at J, with 18 bases in the middle. The CDR3 spans 15 residues. Looked up from germline, CDR1 is MDHEN and CDR2 is SYDVKM. CDR3 DNA sequence: TGTGCCAGCAGCAAGAGGGGGGGGCTTCTTCAGCCCCAGCATTTT. This sequence encodes CASSKRGGLLQPQHF.

The chain has TRBV7-7 and TRBJ2-6; 10 positions match TRBD2. With 5 bases clipped from V and 0 bases from J, the junction kept 4 bases outside the gene matches. The CDR3 consists of 17 residues. Germline loops: CDR1 SSHAT, CDR2 FNYEAQ (reference sequence). This chain's CDR3 is CASSPGLANSGANVLTF. DNA of the CDR3: TGTGCCAGCAGCCCGGGACTAGCGAACTCTGGGGCCAACGTCCTGACTTTC.

This chain's CDR3 is CASSHPPGGSYEQYF. The DNA of the CDR3 is TGCGCCAGCAGCCATCCCCCGGGAGGGTCCTACGAGCAGTACTTC. This chain links TRBV4-1 with TRBJ2-7; TRBD2 matches at 8 bases. With 3 bases clipped from V and 1 base from J, the junction kept 5 bases outside the gene matches. Germline V gives CDR1 MGHRA, CDR2 YSYEKL. The CDR3 has 15 amino acids.

The J gene is TRBJ2-7, the V gene TRBV18; D possibly corresponds to TRBD1 (6 bases). The CDR3 is 14 residues long. Per germline, CDR1 KGHSH and CDR2 LQKENI. Trimming stripped 2 bases from V and 5 bases from J, with 13 bases between. The CDR3 DNA follows: TGTGCCAGCTCACCAAACCAGGGGTTCAACGAGCAGTACTTC. As protein: CASSPNQGFNEQYF.

The chain employs TRBV19 and TRBJ1-1; D is unclear. Germline loops: CDR1 LNHDA, CDR2 SQIVND (reference sequence). This CDR3 is 14 amino acids long. Trimming removed 7 bases at V and 1 base at J, with 13 bases between. CDR3 protein: CASTKPTANTEAFF. As DNA, the CDR3 is TGTGCCAGTACAAAACCCACGGCGAACACTGAAGCTTTCTTT.

This clone was seen more than once but under ten times. The rearrangement joins TRBV6-1 to TRBJ1-5; D unresolved. Looked up from germline, CDR1 is MNHNS and CDR2 is SASEGT. This CDR3 is built from 15 residues. The V gene lost 6 bases and the J gene lost 0 bases, with 12 bases spanning the gap. CDR3 protein: CASSVTRNSNQPQHF. The CDR3 coding sequence is TGTGCCAGCAGCGTCACAAGAAATAGCAATCAGCCCCAGCATTTT.

CDR3 sequence reads: CASSSGLAANNEQFF. Written as DNA, the CDR3 is TGTGCCAGCAGCTCAGGACTAGCGGCAAACAATGAGCAGTTCTTC. The chain couples TRBV13 to TRBJ2-1, with TRBD2 identical over 10 bases. After removal of 4 bases from V and 5 bases from J, the junction contained 5 bases not matched to a gene. Germline CDR1 reads PRHDT; CDR2 reads FYEKMQ (reference sequence). The CDR3 sequence is 15 residues long.

There are a few counts of this clone. The chain recombines TRBV28 with TRBJ2-1; D may be TRBD1 or TRBD2 (5 bases each). Trimming took off 4 bases at V and 9 bases at J, with 13 bases between the two ends. Germline V gene data show CDR1 as MDHEN and CDR2 as SYDVKM. This CDR3 is 13 amino acids long. The CDR3 DNA sequence: TGTGCCAGCAGTTCAGCTTCAGGGAGTGAGCAGTTCTTC. It translates to CASSSASGSEQFF.

The chain carries TRBV10-1 and TRBJ2-3, with D hard to call. This CDR3 has 12 residues. The ends were cut back, 0 bases at V and 12 bases at J, with 10 bases in the middle. Germline V gives CDR1 WNHNN, CDR2 SYGVQD (reference sequence). DNA of the CDR3: TGCGCCAGCAGTGAGTCGATGTGGCAACAGTATTTT. Amino acids: CASSESMWQQYF.

V usage is TRBV27 and J usage is TRBJ2-5; possibly TRBD2 for D (5 bases). This CDR3 has 16 amino acids. Looked up from germline, CDR1 is MNHEY and CDR2 is SMNVEV (reference sequence). Trimming shortened V by 2 bases and J by 3 bases, and 16 bases separated the two germline ends. The DNA of the CDR3 is TGTGCCAGCAGTTTAAGAGGGTGGCAGGCGGAAGAGACCCAGTACTTC. Translated, it gives CASSLRGWQAEETQYF.

This clone occurred once. The DNA for the CDR3 is TGTGCCAGCAGCTTGGACCCGGGGGTCCACGAGCAGTACTTC. It encodes CASSLDPGVHEQYF. J is TRBJ2-7 and V is TRBV5-6; tentative D call: TRBD2 (6 bases). The CDR3 extends over 14 amino acids. Germline values: CDR1 SGHDT, CDR2 YYEEEE. V was trimmed by 0 bases and J by 5 bases, leaving 12 bases between them.

Within the sample, this clone is medium-sized. The rearrangement links TRBV5-1 to TRBJ2-3, with a tentative D call TRBD2 (6 bases). The CDR3 spans 16 residues. V dropped 4 bases and J dropped 6 bases, with 21 bases sitting between them. Germline V gene data show CDR1 as SGHRS and CDR2 as YFSETQ. The CDR3: CASSPQLDSGVDTQYF. The CDR3 nucleotides read TGCGCCAGCAGCCCTCAACTAGATTCGGGGGTCGATACGCAGTATTTT.